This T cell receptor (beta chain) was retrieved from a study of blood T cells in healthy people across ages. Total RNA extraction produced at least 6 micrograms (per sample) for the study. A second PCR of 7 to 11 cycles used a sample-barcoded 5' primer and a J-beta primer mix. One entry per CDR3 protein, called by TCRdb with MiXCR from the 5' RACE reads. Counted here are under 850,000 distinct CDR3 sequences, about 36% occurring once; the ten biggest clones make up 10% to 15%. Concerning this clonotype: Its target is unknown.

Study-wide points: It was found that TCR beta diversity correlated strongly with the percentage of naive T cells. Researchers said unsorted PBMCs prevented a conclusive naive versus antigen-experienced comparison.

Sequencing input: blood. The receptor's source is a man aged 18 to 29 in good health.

The DNA for the CDR3 is TGTGCCAGCAGCTTAGTTGGACAAGGGCTTCTGTTTTTT. Translating gives CASSLVGQGLLFF. The genes are TRBV7-2 and TRBJ1-4; a possible D gene is TRBD1 (5 bases). CDR1 and CDR2 from the germline V gene are SGHTA and FQGNSA. The CDR3 is made up of 13 amino acids. V was clipped by 1 base and J by 14 bases, with 14 bases between them.